This T cell receptor (beta chain) was captured by sequencing in a study of OX40 agonist ivuxolimab in advanced cancers. Sequenced by immunoSEQ multiplex PCR; TCRdb stores in-frame clones only, minus some. The sample includes about 67,000 clones, around 90% of them seen just once. Collection of blood occurred at baseline, at cycle 4 day 1, and at cycle 7 day 1. Overall study findings and caveats: With doses of 0.1 to 3.0 mg/kg, CD4+ and CD8+ blood T cells had undergone clonal expansion by week 6.

The CDR3 has 12 amino acids. Trimming shortened V by 6 bases and J by 1 base, and 7 bases separated the two germline ends. Germline V CDR1 and CDR2: SGHAT, FQDESV (reference sequence). The sample holds one count of this clone. Antigen specificity is unknown. The rearrangement joins TRBV11-1 to TRBJ2-7; the D gene could be TRBD1 or TRBD2 (5 bases each). This receptor was obtained from an adult with an advanced solid tumor such as melanoma, head and neck, liver or kidney cancer. The sample here was CD4+ or CD8+ T cells sorted from blood, taken in a trial of the OX40 agonist ivuxolimab. The CDR3 DNA follows: TGTGCCAGCAGGGGGGATTCCTACGAGCAGTACTTC. This sequence encodes CASRGDSYEQYF.